The clone carrying this TCR beta chain occurred many times. What it binds is unknown. TCRdb passed the reads through MiXCR, listing each CDR3 protein once. The sample lists under 250,000 distinct CDR3 sequences, 6.5% seen once, with under 7% in the top ten. CDR1 and CDR2 from the germline V gene are MNHNS and SASEGT. The CDR3 is 14 amino acids. V dropped 6 bases and J dropped 9 bases, with 18 bases sitting between them. The data derive from a study of T cell repertoires in cytomegalovirus infection. Study findings and constraints: HLA-C-restricted CMV-specific TCR beta clonotypes were dominant in the ex vivo response.

What was sequenced was PBMCs. The chain joins TRBV6-1 to TRBJ2-1, with a possible D match to TRBD1 (6 bases). The TCR was taken from a human donor in good health (CMV status not recorded). Some clones in this sample may be carry-over from other donors' samples. The CDR3 region is CASSRSLGGTEQFF. The DNA of the CDR3 is TGTGCCAGCAGCCGCAGCCTAGGGGGAACTGAGCAGTTCTTC.